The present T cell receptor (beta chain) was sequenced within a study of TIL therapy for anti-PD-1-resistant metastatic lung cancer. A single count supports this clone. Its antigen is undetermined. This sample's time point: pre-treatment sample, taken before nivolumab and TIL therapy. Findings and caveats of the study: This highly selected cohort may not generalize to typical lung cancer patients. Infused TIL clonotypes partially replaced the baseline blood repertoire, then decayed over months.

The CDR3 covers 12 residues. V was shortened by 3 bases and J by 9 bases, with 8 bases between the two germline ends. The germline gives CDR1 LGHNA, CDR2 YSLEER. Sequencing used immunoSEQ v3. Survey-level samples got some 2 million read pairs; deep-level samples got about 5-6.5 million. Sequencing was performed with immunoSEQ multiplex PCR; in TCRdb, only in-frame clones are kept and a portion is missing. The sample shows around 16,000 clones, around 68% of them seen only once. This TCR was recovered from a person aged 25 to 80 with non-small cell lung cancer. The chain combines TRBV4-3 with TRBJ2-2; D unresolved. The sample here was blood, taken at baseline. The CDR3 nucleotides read TGCGCCAGCAGCCATTCGTCCAGGGAGCTGTTTTTT. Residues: CASSHSSRELFF.